The next 32 T cell receptor beta chains were all read from a single sample in a study of cytomegalovirus exposure and HLA in healthy donors. The table came from immunoSEQ multiplex PCR; TCRdb's copy has only in-frame clones and leaves some out. The table lists 120,000 or so clones, nearly 90% of them singletons. The sample taken for sequencing was PBMCs. The source of these receptors is a young woman in good health and CMV-seronegative.

This clone was detected ten times or more. V gene TRBV4-2 combines with J gene TRBJ1-4, with D perhaps TRBD1 (6 bases). There are 15 residues in the CDR3. Germline V gene lookup returns CDR1 LGHNA and CDR2 YNFKEQ. The germline V and J ends were trimmed by 0 bases and 7 bases, with 12 bases remaining between them. Here the CDR3 DNA reads TGTGCCAGCAGCCAAGAAAGGCAGGGGTTTGAAAAACTGTTTTTT. It yields the protein CASSQERQGFEKLFF.

The V and J genes are TRBV7-9 and TRBJ1-4; tentatively, D is TRBD1 (6 bases). V was shortened by 5 bases and J by 7 bases, with 20 bases between the two germline ends. The CDR3 is 16 residues long. The germline V gene has CDR1 SEHNR and CDR2 FQNEAQ (reference sequence). In nucleotides, the CDR3 is TGTGCCAGCAGCCTAGACGCCGGGGGGCTGGGTGAAAAACTGTTTTTT. Translation: CASSLDAGGLGEKLFF.

This rearrangement joins TRBV6-6 to TRBJ2-3; tentatively, D is TRBD2 (6 bases). The germline CDR1 and CDR2 sequences are MNHNY and SVGAGI (reference sequence). Trimming stripped 8 bases from V and 5 bases from J, with 17 bases between. The CDR3 has 14 residues. The CDR3 sequence is CASSYSRRGDTQYF. The CDR3 DNA follows: TGTGCCAGCTCGTACTCGAGGCGGGGAGATACGCAGTATTTT.

The rearrangement joins TRBV11-2 to TRBJ1-6; TRBD1 matches at 10 bases. CDR3 size: 15 residues. The junction had 9 bases not matched to a gene; V was cut back by 5 bases and J by 11 bases. Germline lookup yields CDR1 SGHAT and CDR2 FQNNGV. The CDR3 loop is CASSPGRTGGPPLHF. In nucleotides, the CDR3 is TGTGCCAGCAGCCCAGGGAGGACAGGGGGGCCACCCCTCCACTTT.

The gene calls are TRBV5-1 and TRBJ2-2; maybe TRBD2 (5 bases). Trimming left V 0 bases short and J 3 bases short, with 15 bases between. The CDR3 has 17 residues. CDR1 SGHRS and CDR2 YFSETQ come from the germline V gene. The CDR3 bases are TGCGCCAGCAGCTTGGGAGGTGTCGGGCGGGACACCGGGGAGCTGTTTTTT. This gives the protein CASSLGGVGRDTGELFF.

The J gene is TRBJ1-1, the V gene TRBV12-1. TRBV12-1 is shown as a pseudogene. The CDR3 spans 17 residues. CDR3 sequence reads: CASSFGFRMNWNTEAFF. CDR3 DNA sequence: TGTGCCAGCAGCTTTGGCTTTCGCATGAACTGGAACACTGAAGCTTTCTTT.

The chain recombines TRBV11-2 with TRBJ2-7; 11 bases fit TRBD2. The CDR3 contains 19 residues. Trimming removed 1 base from V and 0 bases from J; junction bases left unmatched: 11. Looked up from germline, CDR1 is SGHAT and CDR2 is FQNNGV. The CDR3 sequence is CASSLGRRLAGGGSYEQYV. The CDR3 DNA follows: TGTGCCAGCAGCTTAGGCCGCCGTCTAGCGGGGGGAGGCTCCTACGAGCAGTACGTC.

This clone was counted a single time. The chain links TRBV13 to TRBJ1-2; D ambiguous. Per the germline V gene, CDR1 is PRHDT and CDR2 is FYEKMQ (reference sequence). This CDR3 is 13 amino acids long. Trimming left V 0 bases short and J 4 bases short, with 6 bases between. The CDR3 loop is CASSLGQSYGYTF. The DNA for the CDR3 is TGTGCCAGCAGCTTAGGACAGAGCTATGGCTACACCTTC.

V gene TRBV28 combines with J gene TRBJ2-2, with D possibly TRBD2 on 6 matching bases. With 6 bases removed from V and 0 bases from J, the gap between germline ends came to 11 bases. This CDR3 is 15 amino acids long. Germline values: CDR1 MDHEN, CDR2 SYDVKM. CDR3 bases: TGTGCCAGCAGCAGACCGGGGGCGAACACCGGGGAGCTGTTTTTT. Protein sequence: CASSRPGANTGELFF.

The chain recombines TRBV27 with TRBJ2-1; TRBD2 aligns across 12 bases. The CDR3 loop spans 15 amino acids. Trimming removed 6 bases from V and 2 bases from J; junction bases left unmatched: 2. Germline CDR1 and CDR2: MNHEY and SMNVEV (reference sequence). The CDR3 is CASRLAGGPYNEQFF. CDR3 sequence (DNA): TGTGCCAGCAGACTAGCGGGGGGTCCCTACAATGAGCAGTTCTTC.

The genes are TRBV29-1 and TRBJ1-2; 8 bases agree with TRBD1. J gave up 8 bases and V 2 bases, and 10 bases lay outside the gene matches. Per germline, CDR1 SQVTM and CDR2 ANQGSEA. This CDR3 is built from 14 residues. Written as DNA, the CDR3 is TGCAGCGTTGAACCCTCCCAGGGGGCGGGCGGCTACACCTTC. It codes for CSVEPSQGAGGYTF.

The chain has TRBV6-1 and TRBJ2-3; D remains ambiguous. Trimming removed 2 bases at V and 5 bases at J, with 11 bases between. The CDR3 is made up of 14 amino acids. The germline V gene encodes CDR1 MNHNS and CDR2 SASEGT. CDR3 nucleotide sequence: TGTGCCAGCAGTGAACCCGCGGCGGAAGATACGCAGTATTTT. This encodes CASSEPAAEDTQYF.

The chain uses TRBV6-5 and TRBJ1-1, with D perhaps TRBD1 (5 bases). The CDR3 has 13 amino acids. The V and J ends lost 6 bases and 3 bases respectively, with 11 bases between them. Germline V gene data show CDR1 as MNHEY and CDR2 as SVGAGI. The CDR3 loop reads CASRPGGDTEAFF. DNA of the CDR3: TGTGCCAGCAGACCGGGAGGGGACACTGAAGCTTTCTTT.

This chain links TRBV6-1 with TRBJ2-7; D may be TRBD2 (6 bases). Germline-derived CDR1 and CDR2 are MNHNS and SASEGT. The CDR3 has 15 amino acids. The V and J ends lost 2 bases and 2 bases respectively, with 13 bases between them. The CDR3 loop is CASSESGGIPYEQYF. CDR3 DNA sequence: TGTGCCAGCAGTGAAAGCGGAGGGATCCCCTACGAGCAGTACTTC.

A note on this clone: One end of the junction fails to match germline, which may point to a read error. The DNA of the CDR3 is TGCGCCAGCAGCCAACAAGGATTTGGGCAGCTACTCTTC. The encoded protein is CASSQQGFGQLLF. The rearrangement links TRBV4-3 to TRBJ1-2; D remains ambiguous. The germline V gene encodes CDR1 LGHNA and CDR2 YSLEER. The CDR3 loop spans 13 amino acids.

The chain recombines TRBV18 with TRBJ2-1, with 7 bases aligning to TRBD1. The germline V gene has CDR1 KGHSH and CDR2 LQKENI. Germline trimming cut 6 bases from V and 3 bases from J; bases unmatched to any gene: 5. The CDR3 runs to 14 residues. The CDR3 DNA is TGTGCCAGCTCGTCCGGGACAGTCTACAATGAGCAGTTCTTC. Protein: CASSSGTVYNEQFF. Filled out from reference TRBV18 and TRBJ2-1, the complete variable domain reads NAGVMQNPRHLVRRRGQEARLRCSPMKGHSHVYWYRQLPEEGLKFMVYLQKENIIDESGMPKERFSAEFPKEGPSILRIQQVVRGDSAAYFCASSSGTVYNEQFFGPGTRLTVL.

V and J are TRBV11-2 and TRBJ1-1; no reliable D call. V was pared by 5 bases and J by 6 bases, with 13 bases between. This CDR3 has 13 amino acids. Germline CDR1 is SGHAT and CDR2 is FQNNGV. The CDR3 DNA follows: TGTGCCAGCAGCCCCTTCCGGGTCTCTGAAGCTTTCTTT. Encoded protein: CASSPFRVSEAFF.

The chain is built from TRBV13 and TRBJ2-1, with 14 bases fitting TRBD2. Germline trimming cut 5 bases from V and 2 bases from J; bases unmatched to any gene: 5. The CDR3 sequence is 17 residues long. The germline gives CDR1 PRHDT, CDR2 FYEKMQ (reference sequence). CDR3 in amino acids: CASSGKTSGRAYNEQFF. DNA for the CDR3: TGTGCCAGCAGCGGGAAGACTAGCGGGAGGGCCTACAATGAGCAGTTCTTC.

The rearrangement uses TRBV27 and TRBJ1-5; the match to TRBD1 covers 7 bases. This CDR3 spans 14 amino acids. J was trimmed by 4 bases and V by 3 bases; bases with no gene match: 3. Germline values: CDR1 MNHEY, CDR2 SMNVEV (reference sequence). The CDR3 loop reads CASSFGTANQPQHF. In DNA form, the CDR3 reads TGTGCCAGCAGTTTTGGGACAGCTAATCAGCCCCAGCATTTT.

This rearrangement joins TRBV6-6 to TRBJ2-1; maybe TRBD2 (5 bases). CDR1 is MNHNY, CDR2 SVGAGI, per germline (reference sequence). Trimming removed 0 bases from V and 10 bases from J, with 10 bases in between. The CDR3 loop spans 13 amino acids. The CDR3 is CASSYSVGSEQFF. The CDR3 DNA reads TGTGCCAGCAGTTACTCGGTTGGGAGCGAGCAGTTCTTC.

This clone came up a few times. The chain has TRBV6-1 and TRBJ1-3, with D possibly TRBD1 on 6 matching bases. V was trimmed by 1 base and J by 6 bases, leaving 16 bases between them. In germline, CDR1 is MNHNS, CDR2 SASEGT. The CDR3 extends over 16 amino acids. CDR3 coding DNA: TGTGCCAGCAGTGAAGGGTGGGGGCGGATGGAAAACACCATATATTTT. Translation gives CASSEGWGRMENTIYF.

V usage is TRBV2 and J usage is TRBJ2-1; D is uncertain. CDR3 length: 14 amino acids. Germline V gene data show CDR1 as SNHLY and CDR2 as FYNNEI. V lost 3 bases to trimming and J lost 6 bases, with 12 bases between them. The CDR3 DNA sequence: TGTGCCAGCAGTGATTACGTAACGGGCAATGAGCAGTTCTTC. Protein: CASSDYVTGNEQFF.

J is TRBJ1-1 and V is TRBV6-6, with a possible D match to TRBD1 (6 bases). Germline V CDR1 and CDR2: MNHNY, SVGAGI (reference sequence). The CDR3 loop spans 15 amino acids. Trimming cost V 4 bases and J 3 bases, with 15 bases left between them. The CDR3 DNA sequence: TGTGCCAGCAGTTTTGTACCAGGGGCTTACACTGAAGCTTTCTTT. Its protein product is CASSFVPGAYTEAFF.

This chain links TRBV2 with TRBJ2-6; 9 bases are shared with TRBD1. After removal of 8 bases from V and 2 bases from J, the junction contained 7 bases not matched to a gene. The CDR3 contains 16 residues. Germline V lookup: CDR1 SNHLY, CDR2 FYNNEI. The CDR3 region is CASWGQGSPGANVLTF. CDR3 nucleotide sequence: TGTGCCAGCTGGGGACAGGGCTCCCCTGGGGCCAACGTCCTGACTTTC.

Notes on this clone: The sample has other DNA sequences that encode this CDR3 too. The chain employs TRBV19 and TRBJ2-1; 8 nucleotides align to TRBD2. The CDR3 length is 15 residues. From germline, CDR1 is LNHDA and CDR2 SQIVND (reference sequence). J lost 0 bases, V lost 4 bases, and 2 bases had no gene match. CDR3 protein: CASSKRGGSYNEQFF. The CDR3 region has the DNA TGTGCCAGTAGTAAACGGGGGGGCTCCTACAATGAGCAGTTCTTC.

The V call is TRBV25-1, the J call TRBJ2-7, with 12 bases that match TRBD2. V gave up 6 bases and J gave up 3 bases; unmatched junction bases: 0. CDR3 length: 13 amino acids. Germline V gene sequence: CDR1 MGHDK, CDR2 SYGVNS. DNA of the CDR3: TGTGCCAGCAGACTAGCGGGAGGCTACGAGCAGTACTTC. It encodes CASRLAGGYEQYF.

This chain links TRBV5-1 with TRBJ2-1; 8 bases map to TRBD1. The germline gives CDR1 SGHRS, CDR2 YFSETQ. Trimming cost V 4 bases and J 0 bases; bases outside gene matches: 3. The length of the CDR3 is 15 residues. CDR3 amino acids: CASSVTGGSYNEQFF. CDR3 bases: TGCGCCAGCAGCGTTACAGGGGGCTCCTACAATGAGCAGTTCTTC.

The rearrangement links TRBV11-2 to TRBJ2-3; D might be TRBD2 (6 bases). The CDR3 is 16 residues long. CDR1 and CDR2 (germline): SGHAT, FQNNGV. With 4 bases removed from V and 1 base from J, the gap between germline ends came to 15 bases. CDR3 sequence reads: CASSSEGKPRTDTQYF. In nucleotides, the CDR3 is TGTGCCAGCAGCTCGGAGGGAAAACCCCGCACAGATACGCAGTATTTT. The whole variable domain, remainder taken from reference TRBV11-2 and TRBJ2-3, is EAGVAQSPRYKIIEKRQSVAFWCNPISGHATLYWYQQILGQGPKLLIQFQNNGVVDDSQLPKDRFSAERLKGVDSTLKIQPAKLEDSAVYLCASSSEGKPRTDTQYFGPGTRLTVL.

This sequence joins TRBV6-6 and TRBJ2-7, with TRBD2 identical over 12 bases. Germline V gene sequence: CDR1 MNHNY, CDR2 SVGAGI (reference sequence). The length of the CDR3 is 15 residues. Unmatched junction bases numbered 6, after V lost 6 bases and J lost 3 bases. The CDR3 is CASRSGLAGFYEQYF. CDR3 bases: TGTGCCAGCAGGTCAGGACTAGCGGGGTTCTACGAGCAGTACTTC.

The V gene is TRBV12-2, the J gene TRBJ2-1; the table names TRBD2, a call not compared with the DNA. TRBV12-2 is shown as a pseudogene. The CDR3 is 14 amino acids. The chain's CDR3 is CASRPINAPNEQFF. CDR3 in DNA: TGTGCAAGTCGCCCTATTAACGCCCCCAATGAGCAGTTCTTC.

This clone has just a few counts. The chain carries TRBV9 and TRBJ2-1; 16 nucleotides line up with TRBD2. Germline values: CDR1 SGDLS, CDR2 YYNGEE. This CDR3 is built from 17 residues. The V segment lost 2 bases and the J segment 8 bases; nucleotides outside the gene matches: 7. The CDR3 loop is CASSVGLAGGVGYEQFF. The CDR3 DNA reads TGTGCCAGCAGCGTGGGACTAGCGGGAGGGGTAGGCTATGAGCAGTTCTTC. Together with reference TRBV9 and TRBJ2-1, the CDR3 gives the full variable domain: DSGVTQTPKHLITATGQRVTLRCSPRSGDLSVYWYQQSLDQGLQFLIQYYNGEERAKGNILERFSAQQFPDLHSELNLSSLELGDSALYFCASSVGLAGGVGYEQFFGPGTRLTVL.

The chain has TRBV7-8 and TRBJ1-1, with unresolved D. This CDR3 is 14 amino acids long. Trimming removed 0 bases from V and 1 base from J, with 6 bases in between. Germline lookup yields CDR1 SGHVS and CDR2 FQNEAQ. The CDR3 here is CASSLADSNTEAFF. CDR3 bases: TGTGCCAGCAGCTTAGCCGACTCGAACACTGAAGCTTTCTTT.